Sequencing of this TCR beta chain was carried out in a study of blood T cell repertoires in COVID-19 (dated by TCRdb to about 2020). With respect to the entire study: The collaborator samples originated in the United States, Italy and Spain and spanned the acute and convalescent phases of COVID-19. The prospective study material was composed of cDNA or gDNA derived from T cells, B-cell-depleted T cells, or PBMCs. The dataset comprised deeply sampled blood TCRbeta repertoires from subjects exposed to, actively infected with, or recovered from COVID-19. The repertoires were made available in a free public database intended to serve as a resource for research on the immune response to SARS-CoV-2. The samples were drawn from the first 160 participants of the ongoing ImmuneRACE study and from 1,254 subjects provided by 6 global collaborators. Sample metadata almost always included a de-identified subject ID, COVID-19 status, age in years and sex. Where available, HLA class I and class II types were obtained from metadata supplied by the sample provider rather than from assay-based typing.

TCRbeta CDR3 regions were amplified from genomic DNA using the immunoSEQ Assay, a bias-controlled multiplex PCR. The source study handled its data this way. The number of nucleated cells in each sample was estimated by amplification of reference gene primers within the assay. To quantify the absolute abundance of each unique TCRbeta CDR3 rearrangement, sequence reads were collapsed and filtered. For each sample, productive Simpson clonality was calculated as the square root of Simpson's diversity index over productive rearrangements. Entries here come from immuneACCESS through TCRdb and include only in-frame sequences with V and J called. Some clones fail to appear in such tables; in the studies checked, an unresolved V gene covers under half of the shortfall, and the cause of the remainder is unknown. V and J calls and clone size come straight from that table; D and trimming were deduced from the DNA. The sample data list fewer than 600,000 clones, and 85% to 90% of these were observed just once. The ten largest clones add up to roughly 0.92% of the sample.

One collaborating source in Seattle enrolled patients during active infection and followed them longitudinally through the course of disease. The collaborating institutions used their own protocols to collect whole blood in K2EDTA tubes. For TCRbeta analysis, collaborator samples were shipped as frozen whole blood, as isolated PBMCs, or as DNA extracted from either sample type. Overall study results and their limits: How much clinical and demographic metadata was included differed by source and by participant, and the metadata was provided uncurated.

As for this clone: The clone's antigen remains unknown. The record has no base qualities; no much larger clone is one base away.

The CDR3 starts with the cysteine, ends with the phenylalanine, and has 14 residues. Only the CDR3 region is kept as DNA, spanning 42 bases read in frame from base 1. The rearranged chain carries TRBV21-1 and TRBJ2-7; the table's D gene call, TRBD2, was not cross checked with the DNA. TRBV21-1 corresponds to a pseudogene. What was sequenced was peripheral blood. The clonotype was recovered from a man younger than 35 with COVID-19, enrolled during active disease. The CDR3 reads as follows: CASSKAGGSNEQYF. The nucleotide sequence reads TGTGCCAGCAGCAAAGCGGGGGGATCAAACGAGCAGTACTTC.